Detailed here is one TCR beta chain. Source study methods: For nucleated cells, counts were estimated from reference gene primer amplification. Method: immunoSEQ multiplex PCR; TCRdb's copy keeps in-frame clones and lacks some. Clone size and V and J calls were adopted from that table, with D and trimming inferred from the DNA. Of some 180,000 clones in the sample, 60% to 80% were seen once. Cohort assignment relied on participant-reported clinical history. Participants classified as exposed had met a COVID-19 case within 2 weeks before study entry. This record belongs to a study of blood T cell repertoires in COVID-19. This receptor was obtained from a man between 60 and 70 years old who had been exposed to COVID-19. Sequencing input: PBMCs or T cells enriched from blood (not recorded which).

The CDR3 nucleotides read TGCAGCGAATACACCGTTGACAGGGCTTTCTCTGGAAACACCATATATTTT. It encodes CSEYTVDRAFSGNTIYF. The chain is built from TRBV29-1 and TRBJ1-3; 7 bases are shared with TRBD1. The V gene end was trimmed by 7 bases and the J gene end by 0 bases; junction bases not matched to a gene: 15. The CDR3 consists of 17 residues. Germline values: CDR1 SQVTM, CDR2 ANQGSEA.